Reported below is one TCR beta chain. Here immunoSEQ multiplex PCR was the method, and the copy in TCRdb shows in-frame clones only, minus some. The sample holds fewer than 25,000 clones, roughly 89% seen once. This entry comes from a study of blood T cell repertoires in COVID-19. The wider study: COVID-19 samples, acute and convalescent, were from the United States, Italy and Spain. From T cells, B-cell-depleted T cells, or PBMCs came the material, which was cDNA or gDNA.

V lost 4 bases and J lost 6; bases outside the gene matches: 5. Germline values: CDR1 LNHDA, CDR2 SQIVND (reference sequence). The CDR3 is 14 amino acids. The sample taken for sequencing was peripheral blood. The rearrangement uses TRBV19 and TRBJ2-2; 7 nucleotides match TRBD1. The sequence was collected from a human donor in a cohort sampled during active COVID-19. CDR3 in DNA: TGTGCCAGTAGTACCCAGGGGGTGCCCGGGGAGCTGTTTTTT. It codes for CASSTQGVPGELFF.